This TCR beta chain was profiled in a study of CXCR3-negative and CXCR3-positive naive CD8 T cells. UMI-labeled 5' RACE yielded the TRB cDNA libraries. No DNA is given; TCRdb re-called the 5' RACE reads and lists each CDR3 protein once. In total, the table holds some 150,000 distinct CDR3 sequences. A CD45RO-CCR7+CD27+CD95- profile was what naive CD8+ T cells displayed. Broader study findings: Similar TRBV-TRBJ usage characterized naive CXCR3-negative and CXCR3-positive cells; memory cells differed. CXCR3 expression partially decreased after cryopreservation; most assays used fresh PBMCs. Compared with CXCR3-negative naive cells, CXCR3-positive naive cells showed more hydrophobic TRB CDR3s. Relative to memory CD8+ cells, whose diversity was much lower, both naive subsets had comparably high diversity.

CDR3 length equals 18 residues. CDR1 and CDR2 (germline): MNHNY, SVGAGI (reference sequence). With regard to this clonotype: Its target is unknown.

V gene TRBV6-6 combines with J gene TRBJ2-1; the D call of TRBD1 rests on TCRdb alone, since no DNA is present to check it. Sequencing was carried out using naive CXCR3+ CD8+ T cells from blood. As to subset: CD45RO-CCR7+CD27+CD95- naive CD8+ T cells expressing CXCR3 (TNR3+). This receptor was taken from a human donor in good health. Some clones in this sample may be carry-over from other donors' samples. CDR3 sequence reads: CASSSGPNPRTGRNEQFF.